One T cell receptor (beta chain) is described in this entry. As yet, its antigen is unknown. Genomic DNA per cell subset filled all wells of several immunoSEQ plates. Approximately 30,000 T cell genomes (approximately 180 ng DNA) went into each sorted-subset replicate. Produced via immunoSEQ multiplex PCR; TCRdb's table is partial and in-frame only. This repertoire shows about 870,000 clones, 80% to 95% found once; its top ten account for around 24%. Terminally differentiated effector memory CD45RA+ cells were excluded by CCR7 positive selection of CD45RO-negative cells. The data originate from a study of shared clonotypes between healthy human individuals. Study-wide context: CD4 naive and memory got three plates each, CD8 naive two, CD8 memory one.

Whole-study results and caveats: Roughly 5% of naive CD4 clonotypes were common to a few donors.

This TCR was sampled from a man aged 30-40 years in good health. The sample consisted of naive CD8+ T cells sorted from blood.

CDR3 DNA: TGTGCCAGCAGTCGGATAGGACAGGGACCAGAAAAACTGTTTTTT. Protein sequence: CASSRIGQGPEKLFF. The gene calls are TRBV9 and TRBJ1-4, with 8 bases matching TRBD1. This CDR3 has 15 residues. After removal of 5 bases from V and 8 bases from J, the junction contained 11 bases not matched to a gene. Germline lookup yields CDR1 SGDLS and CDR2 YYNGEE.